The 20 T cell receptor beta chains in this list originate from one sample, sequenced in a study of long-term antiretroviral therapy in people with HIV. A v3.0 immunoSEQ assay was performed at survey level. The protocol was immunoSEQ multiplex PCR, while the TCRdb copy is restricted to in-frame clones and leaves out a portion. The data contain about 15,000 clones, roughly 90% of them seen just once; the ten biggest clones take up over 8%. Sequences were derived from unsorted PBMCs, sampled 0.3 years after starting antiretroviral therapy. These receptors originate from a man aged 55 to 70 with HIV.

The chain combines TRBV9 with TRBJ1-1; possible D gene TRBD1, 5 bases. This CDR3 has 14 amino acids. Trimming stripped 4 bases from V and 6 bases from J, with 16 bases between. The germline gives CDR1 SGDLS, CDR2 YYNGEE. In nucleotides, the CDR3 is TGTGCCAGCAGCCCTCGGGGGGGGTCGGCTGAAGCTTTCTTT. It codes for CASSPRGGSAEAFF.

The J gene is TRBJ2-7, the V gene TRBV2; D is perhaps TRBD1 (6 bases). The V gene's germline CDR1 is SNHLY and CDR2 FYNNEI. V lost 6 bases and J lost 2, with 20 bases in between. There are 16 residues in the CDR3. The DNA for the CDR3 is TGTGCCAGCAGCCGACCCGAGGGGGAAGGGACCTACGAGCAGTACTTC. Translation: CASSRPEGEGTYEQYF.

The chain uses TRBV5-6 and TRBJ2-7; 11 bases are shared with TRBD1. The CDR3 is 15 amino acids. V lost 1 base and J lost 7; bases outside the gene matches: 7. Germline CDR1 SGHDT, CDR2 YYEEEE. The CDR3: CASSLWDRGSGEQYF. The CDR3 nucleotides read TGTGCCAGCAGCTTGTGGGACAGGGGGAGTGGGGAGCAGTACTTC.

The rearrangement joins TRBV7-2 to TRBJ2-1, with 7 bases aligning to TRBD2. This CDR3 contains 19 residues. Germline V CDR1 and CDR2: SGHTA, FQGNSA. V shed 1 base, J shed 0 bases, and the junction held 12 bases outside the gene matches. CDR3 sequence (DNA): TGTGCCAGCAGCTTAGGGGGGACGGCGGGGGTAAGCTCCTACAATGAGCAGTTCTTC. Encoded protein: CASSLGGTAGVSSYNEQFF.

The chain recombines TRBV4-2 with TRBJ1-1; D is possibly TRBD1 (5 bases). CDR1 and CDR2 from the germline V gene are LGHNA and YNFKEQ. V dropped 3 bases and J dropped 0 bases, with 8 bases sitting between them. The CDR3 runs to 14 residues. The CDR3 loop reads CASSQGVLNTEAFF. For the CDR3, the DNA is TGTGCCAGCAGCCAGGGGGTCCTGAACACTGAAGCTTTCTTT.

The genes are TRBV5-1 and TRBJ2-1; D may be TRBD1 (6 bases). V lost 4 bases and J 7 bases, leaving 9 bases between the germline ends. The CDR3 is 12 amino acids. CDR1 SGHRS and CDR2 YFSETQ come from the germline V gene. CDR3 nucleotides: TGCGCCAGCAGCCCACAGGGTAATGAGCAGTTCTTC. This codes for CASSPQGNEQFF.

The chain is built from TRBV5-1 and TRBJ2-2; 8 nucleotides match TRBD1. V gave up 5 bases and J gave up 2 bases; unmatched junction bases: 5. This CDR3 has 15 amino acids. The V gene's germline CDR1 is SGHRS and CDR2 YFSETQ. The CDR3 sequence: CASRSGQGNTGELFF. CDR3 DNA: TGCGCCAGCAGATCCGGACAGGGCAACACCGGGGAGCTGTTTTTT.

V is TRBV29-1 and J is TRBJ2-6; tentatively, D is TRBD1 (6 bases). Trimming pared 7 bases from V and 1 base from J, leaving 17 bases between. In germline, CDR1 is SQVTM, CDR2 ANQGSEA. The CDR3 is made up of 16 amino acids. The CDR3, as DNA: TGCAGCGGCGCCCGGGACATACATTCTGGGGCCAACGTCCTGACTTTC. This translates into CSGARDIHSGANVLTF. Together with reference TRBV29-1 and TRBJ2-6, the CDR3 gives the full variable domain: SAVISQKPSRDICQRGTSLTIQCQVDSQVTMMFWYRQQPGQSLTLIATANQGSEATYESGFVIDKFPISRPNLTFSTLTVSNMSPEDSSIYLCSGARDIHSGANVLTFGAGSRLTVL.

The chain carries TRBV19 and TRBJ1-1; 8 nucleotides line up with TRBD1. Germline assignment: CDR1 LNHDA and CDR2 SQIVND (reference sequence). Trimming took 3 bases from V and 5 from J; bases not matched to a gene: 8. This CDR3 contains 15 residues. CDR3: CASSILWDRLTEAFF. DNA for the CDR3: TGTGCCAGTAGTATTCTCTGGGACAGGCTAACTGAAGCTTTCTTT.

The CDR3 bases are TGTGCCAGCAGTGCGCACTCTGGGGCCAACGTCCTGACTTTC. As protein: CASSAHSGANVLTF. This rearrangement joins TRBV6-1 to TRBJ2-6; no reliable D call. The V end was cut by 4 bases, the J end by 0 bases, with 4 bases between. From germline, CDR1 is MNHNS and CDR2 SASEGT. This CDR3 comprises 14 residues.

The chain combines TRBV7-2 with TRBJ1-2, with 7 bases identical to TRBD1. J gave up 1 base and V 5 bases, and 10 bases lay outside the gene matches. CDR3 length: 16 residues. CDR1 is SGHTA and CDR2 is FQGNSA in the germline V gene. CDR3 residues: CASSPTHRGSNYGYTF. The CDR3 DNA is TGTGCCAGCAGCCCCACCCACAGGGGAAGTAACTATGGCTACACCTTC.

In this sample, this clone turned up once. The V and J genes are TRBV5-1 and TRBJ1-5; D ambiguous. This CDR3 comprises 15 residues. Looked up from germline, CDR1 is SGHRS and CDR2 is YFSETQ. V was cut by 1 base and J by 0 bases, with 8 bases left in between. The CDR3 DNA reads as TGCGCCAGCAGCTTGACGGGCTATAGCAATCAGCCCCAGCATTTT. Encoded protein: CASSLTGYSNQPQHF.

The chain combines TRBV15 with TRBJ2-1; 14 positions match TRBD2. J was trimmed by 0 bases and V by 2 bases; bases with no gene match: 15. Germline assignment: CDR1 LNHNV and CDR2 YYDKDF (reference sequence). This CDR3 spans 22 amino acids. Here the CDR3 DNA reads TGTGCCACCAGCAGATTCCCGCTGTCCGGGACTAGCGGGAGCTTCTCCTACAATGAGCAGTTCTTC. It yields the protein CATSRFPLSGTSGSFSYNEQFF. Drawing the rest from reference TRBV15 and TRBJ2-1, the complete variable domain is DAMVIQNPRYQVTQFGKPVTLSCSQTLNHNVMYWYQQKSSQAPKLLFHYYDKDFNNEADTPDNFQSRRPNTSFCFLDIRSPGLGDTAMYLCATSRFPLSGTSGSFSYNEQFFGPGTRLTVL.

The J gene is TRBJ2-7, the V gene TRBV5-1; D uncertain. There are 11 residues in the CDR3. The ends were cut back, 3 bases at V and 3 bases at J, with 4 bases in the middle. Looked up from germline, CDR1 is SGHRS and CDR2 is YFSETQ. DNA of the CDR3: TGCGCCAGCAGCTCGGACTACGAGCAGTACTTC. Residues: CASSSDYEQYF. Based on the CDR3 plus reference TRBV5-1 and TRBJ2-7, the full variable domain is KAGVTQTPRYLIKTRGQQVTLSCSPISGHRSVSWYQQTPGQGLQFLFEYFSETQRNKGNFPGRFSGRQFSNSRSEMNVSTLELGDSALYLCASSSDYEQYFGPGTRLTVT.

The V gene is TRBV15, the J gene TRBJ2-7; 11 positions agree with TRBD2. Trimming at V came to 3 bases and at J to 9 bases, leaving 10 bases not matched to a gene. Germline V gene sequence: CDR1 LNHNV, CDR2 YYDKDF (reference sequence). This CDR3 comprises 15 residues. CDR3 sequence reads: CATSSITSGGSGQYF. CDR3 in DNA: TGTGCCACCAGCAGTATAACTAGCGGGGGTTCGGGGCAGTACTTC.

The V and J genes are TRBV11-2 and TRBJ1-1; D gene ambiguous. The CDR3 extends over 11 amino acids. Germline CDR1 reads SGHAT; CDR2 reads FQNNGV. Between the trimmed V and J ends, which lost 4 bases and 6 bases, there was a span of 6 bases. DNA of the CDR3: TGTGCCAGCAGCTCCCAGTCTGAAGCTTTCTTT. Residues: CASSSQSEAFF.

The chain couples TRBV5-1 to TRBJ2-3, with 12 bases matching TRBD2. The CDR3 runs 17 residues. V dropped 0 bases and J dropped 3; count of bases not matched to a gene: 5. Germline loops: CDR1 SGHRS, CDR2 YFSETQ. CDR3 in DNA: TGCGCCAGCAGCTTGGATCCTAGCGGGAGGGGGACAGATACGCAGTATTTT. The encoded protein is CASSLDPSGRGTDTQYF.

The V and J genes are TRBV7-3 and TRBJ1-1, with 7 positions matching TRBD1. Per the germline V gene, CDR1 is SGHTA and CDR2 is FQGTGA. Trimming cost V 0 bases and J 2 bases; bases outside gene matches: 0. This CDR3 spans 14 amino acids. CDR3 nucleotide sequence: TGTGCCAGCAGCTTAACAGGGGGCAACACTGAAGCTTTCTTT. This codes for CASSLTGGNTEAFF. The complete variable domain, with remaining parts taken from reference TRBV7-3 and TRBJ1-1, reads GAGVSQTPSNKVTEKGKYVELRCDPISGHTALYWYRQSLGQGPEFLIYFQGTGAADDSGLPNDRFFAVRPEGSVSTLKIQRTERGDSAVYLCASSLTGGNTEAFFGQGTRLTVV.

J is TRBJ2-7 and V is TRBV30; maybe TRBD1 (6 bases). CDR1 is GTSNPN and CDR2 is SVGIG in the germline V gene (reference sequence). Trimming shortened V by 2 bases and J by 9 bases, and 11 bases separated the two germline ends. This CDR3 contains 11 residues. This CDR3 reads CAWSQGWWQYF. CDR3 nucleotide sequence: TGTGCCTGGAGTCAGGGGTGGTGGCAGTACTTC.

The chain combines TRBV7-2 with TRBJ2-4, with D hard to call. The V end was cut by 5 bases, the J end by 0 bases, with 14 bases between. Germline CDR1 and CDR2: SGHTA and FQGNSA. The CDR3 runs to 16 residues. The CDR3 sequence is CASSPFAGVAKNIQYF. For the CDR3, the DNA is TGTGCCAGCAGCCCATTCGCTGGGGTAGCCAAAAACATTCAGTACTTC.